These 27 T cell receptor beta chains originate from one sample sequenced in a study of blood T cell repertoires in COVID-19. Libraries were prepared by immunoSEQ multiplex PCR; TCRdb keeps only in-frame clonotypes and omits some of them. The sample holds roughly 86,000 clones, around 92% seen once. The sample taken for sequencing was peripheral blood. The receptors were sampled from a woman between 50 and 59 years old in a cohort sampled during active COVID-19.

The chain links TRBV11-2 to TRBJ2-4; 11 bases map to TRBD2. This CDR3 comprises 14 residues. From germline, CDR1 is SGHAT and CDR2 FQNNGV. V shed 3 bases and J 8 bases; nucleotides not matched to a gene: 3. CDR3 in amino acids: CASSFSGRGDIQYF. The CDR3 DNA is TGTGCCAGCAGCTTTAGCGGGAGGGGCGACATTCAGTACTTC.

The chain links TRBV7-9 to TRBJ1-2; D is undetermined. V dropped 1 base and J dropped 8 bases, with 14 bases sitting between them. Germline-derived CDR1 and CDR2 are SEHNR and FQNEAQ (reference sequence). The CDR3 has 14 residues. The CDR3 DNA reads TGTGCCAGCAGCTTAGTGGCTCGGGGTGAAGGCTACACCTTC. It encodes CASSLVARGEGYTF.

This clone showed up just once. This chain uses TRBV5-4 with TRBJ2-1, with TRBD1 matching over 7 bases. Losses at the gene ends were 3 bases for V and 4 bases for J; bases not matched to a gene: 7. This CDR3 spans 15 amino acids. Germline CDR1 is SGHNT and CDR2 is YYREEE (reference sequence). The CDR3 loop is CASSSPGQSYNEQFF. The CDR3 nucleotides read TGTGCCAGCAGCTCGCCGGGACAGAGTTACAATGAGCAGTTCTTC.

The chain is built from TRBV10-3 and TRBJ1-3; D gene unclear. The CDR3 sequence is 15 residues long. The V end was cut by 2 bases, the J end by 2 bases, with 10 bases between. CDR1 is ENHRY and CDR2 is SYGVKD in the germline V gene. The DNA of the CDR3 is TGTGCCATCAGTGAGGTCACACGCCCTGGAAACACCATATATTTT. This sequence encodes CAISEVTRPGNTIYF.

This chain links TRBV2 with TRBJ2-3; a possible D gene is TRBD2 (5 bases). CDR1 and CDR2 (germline): SNHLY, FYNNEI. Between the trimmed V and J ends, which lost 2 bases and 2 bases, there was a span of 11 bases. The CDR3 runs to 15 residues. The CDR3: CASSEISELTDTQYF. The DNA for the CDR3 is TGTGCCAGCAGTGAAATTAGCGAACTCACAGATACGCAGTATTTT.

V and J are TRBV30 and TRBJ2-7; 7 nucleotides agree with TRBD2. CDR1 and CDR2 (germline): GTSNPN, SVGIG (reference sequence). This CDR3 region has 14 residues. The trim removed 0 bases at V and 7 bases at J, leaving 9 bases unmatched. As DNA, the CDR3 is TGTGCCTGGAGTGTGGGAGGGGTCTTCGGGGAGCAGTACTTC. This translates into CAWSVGGVFGEQYF.

The chain employs TRBV11-1 and TRBJ1-2, with D unresolved. There are 15 residues in the CDR3. V was clipped by 1 base and J by 1 base, with 10 bases between them. The V gene's germline CDR1 is SGHAT and CDR2 FQDESV (reference sequence). The CDR3 DNA reads TGTGCCAGCAGCTTAGGAGACGGGATTAACTATGGCTACACCTTC. Translation: CASSLGDGINYGYTF.

The J gene is TRBJ2-2, the V gene TRBV19; 9 nucleotides align to TRBD1. Germline assignment: CDR1 LNHDA and CDR2 SQIVND (reference sequence). The CDR3 has 14 residues. The V gene end was trimmed by 8 bases and the J gene end by 5 bases; junction bases not matched to a gene: 6. In DNA, the CDR3 is TGTGCCAGTTCAACCGGGACAGGGACCGGGGAGCTGTTTTTT. Residues: CASSTGTGTGELFF. Full variable domain (remainder filled in from reference TRBV19 and TRBJ2-2): DGGITQSPKYLFRKEGQNVTLSCEQNLNHDAMYWYRQDPGQGLRLIYYSQIVNDFQKGDIAEGYSVSREKKESFPLTVTSAQKNPTAFYLCASSTGTGTGELFFGEGSRLTVL.

The rearrangement uses TRBV18 and TRBJ1-4, with D unclear. Germline CDR1 is KGHSH and CDR2 is LQKENI. The CDR3 extends over 13 amino acids. Trimming pared 3 bases from V and 6 bases from J, leaving 8 bases between. Here the CDR3 DNA reads TGTGCCAGCTCACCCTACTATGATGAAAAACTGTTTTTT. This gives the protein CASSPYYDEKLFF.

The rearrangement joins TRBV18 to TRBJ1-1, with 7 bases aligning to TRBD1. The J segment lost 8 bases and the V segment lost 3 bases, leaving 6 bases of the junction unmatched. CDR1 KGHSH and CDR2 LQKENI come from the germline V gene. The CDR3 consists of 13 residues. The CDR3 DNA follows: TGTGCCAGCTCACCGTCAGGGGGGATAGAAGCTTTCTTT. Translated, it gives CASSPSGGIEAFF.

The chain joins TRBV5-1 to TRBJ2-3, with D perhaps matching TRBD2 (6 bases). The V and J ends lost 4 bases and 1 base respectively, with 16 bases between them. The CDR3 sequence is 16 residues long. Germline values: CDR1 SGHRS, CDR2 YFSETQ. The CDR3: CASSSRLLAGTDTQYF. In nucleotides, the CDR3 is TGCGCCAGCAGCAGCCGACTACTAGCAGGCACAGATACGCAGTATTTT.

The V call is TRBV19, the J call TRBJ1-5, with 7 bases aligning to TRBD1. The V gene's germline CDR1 is LNHDA and CDR2 SQIVND (reference sequence). The CDR3 covers 16 residues. V was pared by 3 bases and J by 4 bases, with 9 bases of the junction left unmatched. CDR3 DNA sequence: TGTGCCAGTAGTATCACCGGGACAGCCCCAAATCAGCCCCAGCATTTT. Amino acids: CASSITGTAPNQPQHF. Looking up the rest from reference TRBV19 and TRBJ1-5 gives the full variable domain: DGGITQSPKYLFRKEGQNVTLSCEQNLNHDAMYWYRQDPGQGLRLIYYSQIVNDFQKGDIAEGYSVSREKKESFPLTVTSAQKNPTAFYLCASSITGTAPNQPQHFGDGTRLSIL.

The chain carries TRBV2 and TRBJ2-1; D gene ambiguous. Deletions cut 4 bases from V and 9 bases from J, with 10 bases between. Germline V CDR1 and CDR2: SNHLY, FYNNEI. The CDR3 contains 12 residues. The CDR3 loop is CASSGRSGEQFF. The CDR3 DNA is TGTGCCAGCAGTGGCCGGTCGGGTGAGCAGTTCTTC. The variable domain in full, completed from reference TRBV2 and TRBJ2-1, reads EPEVTQTPSHQVTQMGQEVILRCVPISNHLYFYWYRQILGQKVEFLVSFYNNEISEKSEIFDDQFSVERPDGSNFTLKIRSTKLEDSAMYFCASSGRSGEQFFGPGTRLTVL.

The chain carries TRBV4-2 and TRBJ1-5; D is possibly TRBD1 (5 bases). This CDR3 has 15 amino acids. Trimming left V 0 bases short and J 2 bases short, with 8 bases between. CDR1 is LGHNA and CDR2 is YNFKEQ in the germline V gene. Written as DNA, the CDR3 is TGTGCCAGCAGCCAAGAGCAGGGTGGCAATCAGCCCCAGCATTTT. Translation: CASSQEQGGNQPQHF.

This clone has more than one count but fewer than ten. This chain links TRBV6-6 with TRBJ2-2; a possible D gene is TRBD1 (5 bases). The germline V gene encodes CDR1 MNHNY and CDR2 SVGAGI (reference sequence). CDR3 length: 17 amino acids. The ends were cut back, 5 bases at V and 7 bases at J, with 23 bases in the middle. This chain's CDR3 is CASSPRGGTGVGGELFF. For the CDR3, the DNA is TGTGCCAGCAGTCCACGAGGCGGTACAGGAGTGGGCGGGGAGCTGTTTTTT.

The chain uses TRBV5-5 and TRBJ2-5; 9 bases are shared with TRBD2. The length of the CDR3 is 19 residues. V gave up 1 base and J gave up 5 bases; unmatched junction bases: 18. Germline V lookup: CDR1 SGHKS, CDR2 YYEKEE (reference sequence). The CDR3 DNA reads as TGTGCCAGCAGCTTGAGTTGGCCCAACCTAGCGGGGCGGGGGGAGACCCAGTACTTC. The encoded protein is CASSLSWPNLAGRGETQYF. The whole variable domain, remainder taken from reference TRBV5-5 and TRBJ2-5, is DAGVTQSPTHLIKTRGQQVTLRCSPISGHKSVSWYQQVLGQGPQFIFQYYEKEERGRGNFPDRFSARQFPNYSSELNVNALLLGDSALYLCASSLSWPNLAGRGETQYFGPGTRLLVL.

The chain combines TRBV6-5 with TRBJ2-7; 8 nucleotides match TRBD1. CDR1 and CDR2 from the germline V gene are MNHEY and SVGAGI. The CDR3 spans 15 residues. J lost 3 bases, V lost 6 bases, and 10 bases had no gene match. The CDR3 coding sequence is TGTGCCAGCAGAGCGGACAGGGTAAAGGGCTACGAGCAGTACTTC. Translated, it gives CASRADRVKGYEQYF.

The gene calls are TRBV11-3 and TRBJ1-4; a weak D match, TRBD1 (5 bases). Between the trimmed V and J ends, which lost 1 base and 8 bases, there was a span of 11 bases. Germline V gene sequence: CDR1 SGHNT, CDR2 YENEEA. CDR3 length equals 14 residues. The DNA of the CDR3 is TGTGCCAGCAGCTTAGCTGGGGCGAGGGAAAAACTGTTTTTT. It is translated as CASSLAGAREKLFF.

The CDR3, as DNA: TGTGCCAGCTCACAGGGGGCGAAGAACACCGGGGAGCTGTTTTTT. The encoded protein is CASSQGAKNTGELFF. The genes are TRBV18 and TRBJ2-2; the match to TRBD1 covers 7 bases. The CDR3 is made up of 15 amino acids. Germline V gene sequence: CDR1 KGHSH, CDR2 LQKENI. J lost 1 base, V lost 4 bases, and 3 bases had no gene match.

The chain's CDR3 is CASSTRENTEAFF. The CDR3 nucleotides are TGTGCCAGTAGTACGCGGGAGAACACTGAAGCTTTCTTT. V gene TRBV19 combines with J gene TRBJ1-1; unclear D gene. With 4 bases removed from V and 1 base from J, the gap between germline ends came to 7 bases. The germline gives CDR1 LNHDA, CDR2 SQIVND (reference sequence). The CDR3 runs 13 residues.

This clone was counted a few times. The chain carries TRBV6-5 and TRBJ1-2, with 10 bases lining up with TRBD1. Germline V gene sequence: CDR1 MNHEY, CDR2 SVGAGI. J gave up 3 bases and V 6 bases, and 1 base lay outside the gene matches. This CDR3 has 13 residues. In DNA form, the CDR3 reads TGTGCCAGCAGGGACAGGGGGTACTATGGCTACACCTTC. It encodes CASRDRGYYGYTF.

The chain uses TRBV11-2 and TRBJ2-7; D possibly corresponds to TRBD1 (6 bases). Trimming left V 0 bases short and J 3 bases short, with 9 bases between. The CDR3 spans 14 residues. The germline V gene has CDR1 SGHAT and CDR2 FQNNGV. Here the CDR3 reads CASSLERTDYEQYF. The CDR3 bases are TGTGCCAGCAGCTTAGAAAGGACAGACTACGAGCAGTACTTC.

The chain combines TRBV27 with TRBJ2-7, with 7 bases matching TRBD2. The CDR3 extends over 15 amino acids. With V trimmed by 3 bases and J by 6 bases, 11 bases remained unmatched. Germline lookup yields CDR1 MNHEY and CDR2 SMNVEV (reference sequence). Written as DNA, the CDR3 is TGTGCCAGCAGTTTTGTGGGCGCGGGAGCTGGCGAGCAGTACTTC. Translated: CASSFVGAGAGEQYF.

The V gene is TRBV5-1, the J gene TRBJ1-2; 12 bases map to TRBD1. Germline values: CDR1 SGHRS, CDR2 YFSETQ. J was trimmed by 7 bases and V by 4 bases; bases with no gene match: 5. This CDR3 is built from 14 residues. Written as DNA, the CDR3 is TGCGCCAGCAGCGGGACAGGGGGCTTTTCTGGCTACACCTTC. It codes for CASSGTGGFSGYTF.

The chain is built from TRBV4-2 and TRBJ1-6, with TRBD1 matching over 12 bases. The CDR3 consists of 17 residues. In germline, CDR1 is LGHNA, CDR2 YNFKEQ. The V and J ends lost 0 bases and 9 bases, in that order; junction bases with no gene match: 6. The CDR3: CASSQDLGGQGASPLHF. As DNA, the CDR3 is TGTGCCAGCAGCCAAGATCTTGGGGGACAGGGGGCTTCACCCCTCCACTTT.

The chain has TRBV6-1 and TRBJ1-2; D not certain. Germline assignment: CDR1 MNHNS and CDR2 SASEGT. V shed 2 bases and J shed 7 bases, with 11 bases lying between them. CDR3 length equals 13 residues. The CDR3 sequence: CASSETGRAGYTF. The CDR3, as DNA: TGTGCCAGCAGTGAAACGGGGAGGGCTGGCTACACCTTC.

The CDR3 nucleotides read TGTGCCAGCAGCTTACCCGGGAGATTCCTAACCGGGGAAAAACTGTTTTTT. This sequence encodes CASSLPGRFLTGEKLFF. The chain recombines TRBV7-9 with TRBJ1-4; D is undetermined. Germline values: CDR1 SEHNR, CDR2 FQNEAQ (reference sequence). The V end lost 2 bases, the J end lost 8 bases, and 21 bases lay between the germline ends. There are 17 residues in the CDR3.